The next 24 T cell receptor beta chains were all read from a single sample in a study of blood T cell repertoires in COVID-19. TCRdb's table, derived via immunoSEQ multiplex PCR, lists solely in-frame clones and lacks some. Of roughly 220,000 clones in the sample, approximately 90% were seen once. Sequencing was performed on peripheral blood. The source is a man older than 75 with acute or convalescent COVID-19.

V and J are TRBV3-1 (or the pseudogene TRBV3-2) and TRBJ2-1; D uncertain. CDR1 is LGHDT and CDR2 is YNNKEL in the germline V gene (reference sequence). The CDR3 consists of 16 residues. V was trimmed by 3 bases and J by 0 bases, leaving 12 bases between them. CDR3 DNA: TGTGCCAGCAGCCACCCTCTTGGTAGCTCCTACAATGAGCAGTTCTTC. Its translation: CASSHPLGSSYNEQFF.

The chain recombines TRBV28 with TRBJ1-3; 7 bases map to TRBD1. Trimming removed 3 bases from V and 0 bases from J; junction bases left unmatched: 8. The V gene's germline CDR1 is MDHEN and CDR2 SYDVKM. This CDR3 comprises 17 residues. The CDR3 loop reads CASSFGTAKSSGNTIYF. The DNA of the CDR3 is TGTGCCAGCAGTTTCGGGACAGCCAAGAGCTCTGGAAACACCATATATTTT.

V and J are TRBV11-3 and TRBJ2-1; 8 positions match TRBD1. Germline CDR1 and CDR2: SGHNT and YENEEA. The CDR3 length is 15 residues. V gave up 5 bases and J gave up 6 bases; unmatched junction bases: 9. The CDR3 loop reads CASSPGTGSSNEQFF. In DNA, the CDR3 is TGTGCCAGCAGCCCCGGGACAGGAAGCTCCAATGAGCAGTTCTTC. Combining the CDR3 with reference TRBV11-3 and TRBJ2-1 gives the whole variable domain EAGVVQSPRYKIIEKKQPVAFWCNPISGHNTLYWYLQNLGQGPELLIRYENEEAVDDSQLPKDRFSAERLKGVDSTLKIQPAELGDSAVYLCASSPGTGSSNEQFFGPGTRLTVL.

This clone has a single count. V is TRBV7-9 and J is TRBJ1-2, with D possibly TRBD1 on 5 matching bases. Trimming stripped 2 bases from V and 8 bases from J, with 9 bases between. The CDR3 spans 12 residues. From germline, CDR1 is SEHNR and CDR2 FQNEAQ (reference sequence). As DNA, the CDR3 is TGTGCCAGCAGCTTATCAGGGAACGGCTACACCTTC. Translating it yields CASSLSGNGYTF.

In this sample, this clone turned up a few times. The V and J genes are TRBV5-1 and TRBJ1-6; D call uncertain. V lost 0 bases and J 1 base, leaving 5 bases between the germline ends. The germline gives CDR1 SGHRS, CDR2 YFSETQ. This CDR3 contains 15 residues. CDR3 DNA: TGCGCCAGCAGCTTGGCGGGTTCCTATAATTCACCCCTCCACTTT. Amino acids: CASSLAGSYNSPLHF.

This clone was seen just once. The rearrangement joins TRBV18 to TRBJ1-1; maybe TRBD1 (5 bases). V shed 3 bases and J shed 4 bases, with 18 bases lying between them. The length of the CDR3 is 16 residues. Germline V lookup: CDR1 KGHSH, CDR2 LQKENI. CDR3 sequence reads: CASSPTLTIGATEAFF. Written as DNA, the CDR3 is TGTGCCAGCTCACCGACGCTTACTATTGGGGCCACTGAAGCTTTCTTT.

The rearrangement joins TRBV5-1 to TRBJ2-3; TRBD2 matches at 11 bases. The J segment lost 1 base and the V segment lost 0 bases, leaving 7 bases of the junction unmatched. From germline, CDR1 is SGHRS and CDR2 YFSETQ. This CDR3 has 18 residues. CDR3 residues: CASSLGALAGGRTDTQYF. The CDR3 region has the DNA TGCGCCAGCAGCTTGGGAGCCCTAGCGGGGGGCCGCACAGATACGCAGTATTTT.

The V and J genes are TRBV5-1 and TRBJ1-2; D possibly corresponds to TRBD1 (5 bases). Germline-derived CDR1 and CDR2 are SGHRS and YFSETQ. The V gene lost 0 bases and the J gene lost 4 bases, with 13 bases spanning the gap. The CDR3 has 15 residues. CDR3 protein: CASSLESGGSYGYTF. Here the CDR3 DNA reads TGCGCCAGCAGCTTGGAGTCGGGGGGAAGCTATGGCTACACCTTC.

The CDR3 protein is CASSSGLAYNEQFF. The CDR3 DNA sequence: TGCGCCAGCAGCTCCGGACTCGCCTACAATGAGCAGTTCTTC. The V call is TRBV5-1, the J call TRBJ2-1, with D perhaps matching TRBD2 (5 bases). The length of the CDR3 is 14 residues. The germline V and J ends were trimmed by 3 bases and 2 bases, with 9 bases remaining between them. The germline CDR1 and CDR2 sequences are SGHRS and YFSETQ.

The gene calls are TRBV28 and TRBJ2-1; 11 bases are shared with TRBD2. This CDR3 is built from 16 residues. The germline V gene encodes CDR1 MDHEN and CDR2 SYDVKM. V was clipped by 5 bases and J by 4 bases; unmatched bases: 7. CDR3 region: CASSTRTSGLYNEQFF. The DNA for the CDR3 is TGTGCCAGCAGTACCCGGACTAGCGGGTTATACAATGAGCAGTTCTTC.

This chain joins TRBV28 and TRBJ2-7, with a tentative D call TRBD2 (5 bases). The CDR3 is 15 residues long. Germline values: CDR1 MDHEN, CDR2 SYDVKM. Trimming left V 7 bases short and J 0 bases short, with 16 bases between. In DNA form, the CDR3 reads TGTGCCAGCAACTCGCCGGGGTCAAACTCCTACGAGCAGTACTTC. It translates to CASNSPGSNSYEQYF.

The chain links TRBV30 to TRBJ2-3; 10 bases map to TRBD1. The CDR3 spans 16 residues. Trimming took 5 bases from V and 3 from J; bases not matched to a gene: 11. Germline V gives CDR1 GTSNPN, CDR2 SVGIG (reference sequence). The CDR3 bases are TGTGCCTGGGCCCGGCCACGGACAGGGGGTACAGATACGCAGTATTTT. Residues: CAWARPRTGGTDTQYF.

The V and J genes are TRBV15 and TRBJ2-2, with D uncertain. This CDR3 region has 15 residues. CDR1 LNHNV and CDR2 YYDKDF come from the germline V gene (reference sequence). V was trimmed by 1 base and J by 5 bases, leaving 11 bases between them. As DNA, the CDR3 is TGTGCCACCAGCAGAGGAGGCAGCTTTACCGGGGAGCTGTTTTTT. Translated, it gives CATSRGGSFTGELFF.

This chain uses TRBV21-1 with TRBJ2-7; TRBD1, the table's D call, lacks a check against the DNA. TRBV21-1 is assigned pseudogene status. The CDR3 has 14 amino acids. The CDR3 sequence: CASSAQQGFYEQYF. As DNA, the CDR3 is TGTGCCAGCAGCGCACAACAGGGATTCTACGAGCAGTACTTC.

This sequence joins TRBV11-1 and TRBJ2-1, with 15 nucleotides matching TRBD2. Trimming took 5 bases from V and 5 from J; bases not matched to a gene: 4. Germline loops: CDR1 SGHAT, CDR2 FQDESV (reference sequence). The CDR3 totals 16 residues. The CDR3 is CASSTWTSGRDNEQFF. The CDR3, as DNA: TGTGCCAGCAGCACCTGGACTAGCGGGAGGGACAATGAGCAGTTCTTC. Full variable domain (rest looked up from reference TRBV11-1 and TRBJ2-1): EAEVAQSPRYKITEKSQAVAFWCDPISGHATLYWYRQILGQGPELLVQFQDESVVDDSQLPKDRFSAERLKGVDSTLKIQPAELGDSAMYLCASSTWTSGRDNEQFFGPGTRLTVL.

The chain combines TRBV4-1 with TRBJ1-5, with TRBD1 as a possible D gene (5 bases). There are 15 residues in the CDR3. V lost 1 base to trimming and J lost 7 bases, with 14 bases between them. The germline CDR1 and CDR2 sequences are MGHRA and YSYEKL. CDR3 bases: TGCGCCAGCAGCCAAGTGGGGCAGGGAAAACAGCCCCAGCATTTT. Protein: CASSQVGQGKQPQHF.

CDR3 coding DNA: TGTGCCAGCAGGAAGGACACATCTAACTATGGCTACACCTTC. Its translation is CASRKDTSNYGYTF. The chain employs TRBV28 and TRBJ1-2, with D possibly being TRBD1 (5 bases). Germline V lookup: CDR1 MDHEN, CDR2 SYDVKM. V lost 6 bases and J lost 0, with 11 bases in between. The CDR3 extends over 14 amino acids.

This chain connects TRBV2 to TRBJ2-2; D is possibly TRBD1 (8 bases). Trimming shortened V by 4 bases and J by 4 bases, and 25 bases separated the two germline ends. CDR1 and CDR2 from the germline V gene are SNHLY and FYNNEI. This CDR3 comprises 19 residues. The CDR3 DNA reads TGTGCCAGCAGTGCTTCCCCGGGACAGGTATGGGGGGGCACCGGGGAGCTGTTTTTT. Translated, it gives CASSASPGQVWGGTGELFF. Supplemented by reference TRBV2 and TRBJ2-2, the full variable domain reads EPEVTQTPSHQVTQMGQEVILRCVPISNHLYFYWYRQILGQKVEFLVSFYNNEISEKSEIFDDQFSVERPDGSNFTLKIRSTKLEDSAMYFCASSASPGQVWGGTGELFFGEGSRLTVL.

The chain has TRBV2 and TRBJ1-2; 7 bases map to TRBD1. The V segment lost 6 bases and the J segment 6 bases; nucleotides outside the gene matches: 13. The CDR3 runs to 15 residues. The germline gives CDR1 SNHLY, CDR2 FYNNEI. The CDR3 is CASRTGTSNRNGYTF. CDR3 coding DNA: TGTGCCAGCAGGACAGGGACATCGAATCGCAATGGCTACACCTTC. The variable domain in full, with the rest retrieved from reference TRBV2 and TRBJ1-2, is EPEVTQTPSHQVTQMGQEVILRCVPISNHLYFYWYRQILGQKVEFLVSFYNNEISEKSEIFDDQFSVERPDGSNFTLKIRSTKLEDSAMYFCASRTGTSNRNGYTFGSGTRLTVV.

The genes are TRBV5-6 and TRBJ2-1; maybe TRBD2 (6 bases). V lost 0 bases and J lost 2, with 15 bases in between. In germline, CDR1 is SGHDT, CDR2 YYEEEE. CDR3 length: 17 amino acids. The CDR3 sequence: CASSLGLGTGTYNEQFF. CDR3 nucleotides: TGTGCCAGCAGCTTGGGACTCGGGACTGGGACCTACAATGAGCAGTTCTTC.

The V gene is TRBV5-1, the J gene TRBJ2-2; no clear D. From germline, CDR1 is SGHRS and CDR2 YFSETQ. CDR3 length: 14 amino acids. V was shortened by 0 bases and J by 1 base, with 4 bases between the two germline ends. In nucleotides, the CDR3 is TGCGCCAGCAGCTTGGACGGGAACACCGGGGAGCTGTTTTTT. Residues: CASSLDGNTGELFF.

The rearrangement links TRBV10-3 to TRBJ1-5; D is undetermined. This CDR3 has 12 amino acids. The germline V and J ends were trimmed by 2 bases and 10 bases, with 9 bases remaining between them. From germline, CDR1 is ENHRY and CDR2 SYGVKD. The CDR3 is CAISEQREPQHF. CDR3 sequence (DNA): TGTGCCATCAGTGAGCAGAGGGAACCCCAGCATTTT.

The rearrangement joins TRBV6-6 to TRBJ2-1, with 13 bases fitting TRBD2. V was clipped by 5 bases and J by 10 bases; unmatched bases: 8. CDR1 and CDR2 from the germline V gene are MNHNY and SVGAGI (reference sequence). The CDR3 covers 15 residues. CDR3 loop: CASSTRTSGSYEQFF. The CDR3 DNA reads as TGTGCCAGCAGTACGCGGACTAGCGGGAGCTACGAGCAGTTCTTC.

The V and J genes are TRBV6-6 and TRBJ2-6; 8 bases match TRBD1. With 5 bases clipped from V and 0 bases from J, the junction kept 12 bases outside the gene matches. Germline lookup yields CDR1 MNHNY and CDR2 SVGAGI (reference sequence). This CDR3 is 19 amino acids long. The CDR3 DNA is TGTGCCAGCAGTCAGAAGTCAGGGGGCACTGCCTCTGGGGCCAACGTCCTGACTTTC. It yields the protein CASSQKSGGTASGANVLTF.